This TCR beta chain was observed in a study of beta chain features in type 1 diabetes. Overall study: Sorted cells examined across all samples numbered around 100 million.

Expressed TCRB transcripts got sequenced, as all isolated RNA was reverse transcribed. The table came from immunoSEQ multiplex PCR; TCRdb's copy has only in-frame clones and leaves some out. The sample holds 30,000 to 45,000 clones, roughly 64% seen once. This receptor was taken from a woman aged 30 to 39 in good health. The material sequenced was Tregs from blood.

The CDR3 DNA is TGTGCCAAGACAGGGGGCCGAACTGAAGCTTTCTTT. Translated, it gives CAKTGGRTEAFF. The chain recombines TRBV2 with TRBJ1-1; 10 bases agree with TRBD1. The length of the CDR3 is 12 residues. The V segment lost 10 bases and the J segment 5 bases; nucleotides outside the gene matches: 4. CDR1 and CDR2 (germline): SNHLY, FYNNEI.